This TCR beta chain is from a study of T cells after yellow fever vaccination (dated by TCRdb to between 2019 and 2020). For the study in its entirety: Libraries from fractions with low cell numbers were prepared with the SMART-Seq v4 Ultra Low Input RNA kit. To follow T-cell clones before and after both primary and booster YFV17D yellow fever vaccination, bulk TCR alpha and beta repertoires underwent longitudinal sequencing. Two healthy male donors made up the cohort, one aged 18 to 29 years and the other aged 30 to 39 years. Bulk PBMC replicates and cell subsets were isolated from blood drawn at multiple timepoints before and after both primary and secondary immunization. Here is what the overall study found, with its caveats: Because the study included only two donors, the extent to which the findings can be generalized is limited. Most clones expanded after primary vaccination were re-detected after the booster (almost 97% of CD4 and around 86% of CD8), suggesting broad memory maintenance. FACS-sorted repertoires could contain abundant contaminating clonotypes from the bulk population, so computational filtering was required. A small share of clonotypes was detected in both CD4 and CD8 compartments, with the overlap likely arising from convergent recombination. Compared with the primary T-cell response, the secondary T-cell response was weaker but faster, peaking on day 5 rather than day 15.

The treatment or condition label, read with the paper, signifies: live attenuated yellow fever vaccine strain. PBMCs were isolated from peripheral blood using a standard Ficoll-Paque protocol. Dynabeads CD4 and CD8 positive selection kits were used to isolate CD4 and CD8 T-cell fractions. RNA was extracted with TriZol from bulk PBMCs, CD4 and CD8 fractions, and dextramer-positive and dextramer-negative fractions. This clonotype has ten or more counts. The specificity of this receptor is unknown. The sample holds no much larger clone one base away, and base qualities are not on file. CDR1 LGHNA and CDR2 YSLEER were looked up in the germline V gene. The CDR3 measures 15 amino acids from cysteine to phenylalanine. Only CDR3 DNA remains: 45 bases, in frame from the first base. V has 1 base trimmed and J has 4 bases trimmed; junction bases matching no gene number 3. TCR cDNA was synthesized by 5'RACE template switching, which introduced a universal primer site and unique molecular identifiers. Priming for cDNA synthesis came from both the TCR alpha and TCR beta constant segments. Library amplification involved two PCR steps, and the second step added sample barcodes and sequencing adapters. Libraries were sequenced on Illumina HiSeq 2500 (2x100 bp) or NovaSeq (2x150 bp). The original methods were these. Demultiplexing of reads and collapsing into UMI consensus sequences were performed with MIGEC, and V(D)J alignment was carried out with MiXCR. Vaccine-responding clonotypes were identified with edgeR using replicate PBMC samples, with FDR below 0.01 and a log2 fold change above 5 up to day 15 being required. CD4 or CD8 identity was assigned to each bulk clonotype according to whether the clonotype was present at higher abundance in the sequenced CD4 repertoire or the sequenced CD8 repertoire. The raw public reads went through TCRdb reprocessing: fastp at Q25, MiXCR clone calling, in-frame beta chains kept. All rows with the same CDR3 protein become a single entry with the most common DNA and genes. The V and J calls follow TCRdb's processing rather than the paper's. The sample table lists about 68,000 distinct CDR3 sequences, more than 6.5% of them with a count of one. Together, the top ten hold about 40% of the sample.

The rearrangement joined TRBV4-3 to TRBJ2-3; 9 nucleotides in the junction match TRBD1. Sequences were derived from CD8+ T cells sorted from PBMCs, sampled approximately 40 days after the first yellow fever vaccination. The sequence came from a man aged 18 to 30 who received the YFV17D yellow fever vaccine. The nucleotide sequence is TGCGCCAGCAGCCAAGGGGACAGGGTTGCAGATACGCAGTATTTT. Protein translation: CASSQGDRVADTQYF.